This T cell receptor beta chain stems from a study of blood T cell repertoires in COVID-19 (dated by TCRdb to 2018 to 2020). For the study in its entirety: The collaborator samples originated in the United States, Italy and Spain and spanned the acute and convalescent phases of COVID-19. The prospective study material was composed of cDNA or gDNA derived from T cells, B-cell-depleted T cells, or PBMCs. The dataset comprised deeply sampled blood TCRbeta repertoires from subjects exposed to, actively infected with, or recovered from COVID-19. The repertoires were made available in a free public database intended to serve as a resource for research on the immune response to SARS-CoV-2. The samples were drawn from two sources: the first 160 participants of the ongoing ImmuneRACE study, and about 1,300 subjects contributed by 6 global collaborators. Nearly every sample came with metadata listing a de-identified subject ID, COVID-19 status, age in years and sex. HLA class I and class II types, where available, came from metadata supplied by the sample provider rather than from assay-based typing.

Whole blood was collected in K2EDTA tubes by collaborating institutions according to the institutions' own protocols. Collaborator samples were shipped for TCRbeta analysis as frozen whole blood, isolated PBMCs, or DNA extracted from either sample type. Regarding this clone: It lacks a known antigen. Nothing much larger sits one base from this clone, and base qualities are not available.

The paper as a whole reports these results and caveats: The quantity of clinical and demographic metadata differed by source and by participant and was supplied without curation.

TCRbeta CDR3 regions were amplified from genomic DNA by means of the immunoSEQ Assay, a bias-controlled multiplex PCR. In the paper's pipeline: Nucleated cell counts per sample were estimated from amplification of reference gene primers within the assay. To quantify the absolute abundance of each unique TCRbeta CDR3 rearrangement, sequence reads were collapsed and filtered. Productive Simpson clonality was computed per sample as the square root of Simpson's diversity index over productive rearrangements. TCRdb stores this immuneACCESS table with in-frame sequences only. Part of the clones is absent; in the studies checked, under half of the shortfall reflects unresolved V genes, and no reason is known for the rest. V and J calls and clone size follow that table, whereas D and trimming were derived from the DNA. The sample contains 120,000 to 150,000 clones, over 60% of them found a single time. The ten biggest clones cover around 13% of the sample.

Input material: peripheral blood. This TCR derives from a man at least 80 years old with acute or convalescent COVID-19.

The nucleotide sequence reads TGCAGCGTGGGGGACAGGCCCGGTGAGCAGTTCTTC. Translated, this gives CSVGDRPGEQFF. The receptor chain draws on TRBV29-1 and TRBJ2-1; the central 8 bases match TRBD1. Including cysteine and phenylalanine, the CDR3 has 12 amino acids. Just the 36-base CDR3 DNA is kept, in frame starting at base 1. CDR1 and CDR2 are read off the germline V gene as SQVTM and ANQGSEA. V loses 6 bases at its end and J loses 9 bases; junction bases beyond the gene matches: 7.